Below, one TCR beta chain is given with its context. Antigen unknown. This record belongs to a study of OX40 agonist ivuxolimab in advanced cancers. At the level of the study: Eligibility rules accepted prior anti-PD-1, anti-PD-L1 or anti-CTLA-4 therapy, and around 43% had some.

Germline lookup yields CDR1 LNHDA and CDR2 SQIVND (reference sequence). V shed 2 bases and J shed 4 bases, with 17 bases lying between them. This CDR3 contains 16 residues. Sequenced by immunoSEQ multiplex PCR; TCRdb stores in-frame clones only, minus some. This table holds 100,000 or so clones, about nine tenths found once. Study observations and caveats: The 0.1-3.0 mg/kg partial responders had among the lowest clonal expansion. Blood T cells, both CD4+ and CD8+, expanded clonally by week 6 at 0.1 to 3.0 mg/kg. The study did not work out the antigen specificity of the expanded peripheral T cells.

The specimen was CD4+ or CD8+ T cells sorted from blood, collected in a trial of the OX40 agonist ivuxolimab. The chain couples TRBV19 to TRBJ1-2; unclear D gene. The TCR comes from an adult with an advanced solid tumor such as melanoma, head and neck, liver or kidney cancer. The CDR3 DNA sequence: TGTGCCAGTAGTATAAATGGCCGCTCAGACTTCTATGGCTACACCTTC. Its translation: CASSINGRSDFYGYTF.